The 30 T cell receptor beta chains below all came from one sample that was sequenced in a study of T cell repertoires in ileal Crohn's disease. The repertoire was sequenced with immunoSEQ multiplex PCR; TCRdb's copy has only in-frame clones and lacks some. Altogether some 14,000 clones are present, around 90% being singletons, with the ten largest covering about 4%. The specimen was ileal tissue. These receptors originate from an adult with Crohn's disease.

J is TRBJ2-7 and V is TRBV28; a weak D match, TRBD1 (6 bases). The germline V gene encodes CDR1 MDHEN and CDR2 SYDVKM. V was cut by 4 bases and J by 3 bases, with 22 bases left in between. The CDR3 runs 17 residues. The CDR3 region has the DNA TGTGCCAGCAGTTCGTTCCCCCCTCCCCGGACAGTCTACGAGCAGTACTTC. Translated, it gives CASSSFPPPRTVYEQYF. The complete variable domain, with remaining parts taken from reference TRBV28 and TRBJ2-7, reads DVKVTQSSRYLVKRTGEKVFLECVQDMDHENMFWYRQDPGLGLRLIYFSYDVKMKEKGDIPEGYSVSREKKERFSLILESASTNQTSMYLCASSSFPPPRTVYEQYFGPGTRLTVT.

The chain is built from TRBV30 and TRBJ2-1, with 7 bases identical to TRBD2. Germline CDR1 GTSNPN, CDR2 SVGIG (reference sequence). The J segment lost 6 bases and the V segment lost 1 base, leaving 9 bases of the junction unmatched. There are 15 residues in the CDR3. CDR3: CAWSEGAGEVNEQFF. The CDR3 DNA reads TGTGCCTGGAGTGAAGGGGCGGGAGAAGTCAATGAGCAGTTCTTC.

The genes are TRBV9 and TRBJ2-1; 9 positions match TRBD1. Trimming took 0 bases from V and 10 from J; bases not matched to a gene: 5. The CDR3 consists of 14 residues. Germline CDR1 SGDLS, CDR2 YYNGEE. The CDR3 spells CASSVEGQGREQFF. The DNA for the CDR3 is TGTGCCAGCAGCGTAGAGGGACAGGGCCGCGAGCAGTTCTTC. Looking up the rest from reference TRBV9 and TRBJ2-1 gives the full variable domain: DSGVTQTPKHLITATGQRVTLRCSPRSGDLSVYWYQQSLDQGLQFLIQYYNGEERAKGNILERFSAQQFPDLHSELNLSSLELGDSALYFCASSVEGQGREQFFGPGTRLTVL.

J is TRBJ1-1 and V is TRBV6-4; tentatively, D is TRBD1 (6 bases). The germline CDR1 and CDR2 sequences are MRHNA and SNTAGT. V lost 4 bases, J lost 5 bases, and 11 bases lay in between. CDR3 length: 13 amino acids. The DNA of the CDR3 is TGTGCCAGCAGTGCACAGGGCGGAACTGAAGCTTTCTTT. It encodes CASSAQGGTEAFF.

The V and J genes are TRBV4-1 and TRBJ1-3, with D uncertain. Germline V gene data show CDR1 as MGHRA and CDR2 as YSYEKL. The CDR3 sequence is 14 residues long. Trimming removed 4 bases from V and 3 bases from J, with 10 bases in between. This CDR3 reads CASSPESFGNTIYF. The CDR3 DNA follows: TGCGCCAGCAGCCCAGAGTCATTTGGAAACACCATATATTTT.

Only one count was recorded for this clone. The chain joins TRBV10-2 to TRBJ1-5, with TRBD1 identical over 8 bases. J was trimmed by 9 bases and V by 6 bases; bases with no gene match: 19. The CDR3 covers 17 residues. The germline V gene encodes CDR1 WSHSY and CDR2 SAAADI. Written as DNA, the CDR3 is TGCGCCAGCAGCCCCCCAGGTGGGACAGGTACTCGGAGGCCCCAGCATTTT. Translated, it gives CASSPPGGTGTRRPQHF.

The V call is TRBV6-5, the J call TRBJ2-1; TRBD2 matches at 8 bases. The length of the CDR3 is 15 residues. V lost 4 bases and J lost 6; bases outside the gene matches: 8. Germline CDR1 and CDR2: MNHEY and SVGAGI. CDR3 DNA sequence: TGTGCCAGCAGTTTTGGACTAGCTAGTTTCAATGAGCAGTTCTTC. Encoded protein: CASSFGLASFNEQFF.

Notes on this clone: A read error may account for a junction end that differs from germline. This rearrangement joins TRBV5-1 to TRBJ1-1, with D perhaps matching TRBD1 (5 bases). Germline values: CDR1 SGHRS, CDR2 YFSETQ. CDR3 size: 13 residues. CDR3 residues: CASSLSGNSEAFF. The CDR3, as DNA: TGCGCCAGCAGCTTATCAGGGAACTCTGAAGCTTTCTTT. The entire variable domain, with the rest obtained from reference TRBV5-1 and TRBJ1-1, is as follows: KAGVTQTPRYLIKTRGQQVTLSCSPISGHRSVSWYQQTPGQGLQFLFEYFSETQRNKGNFPGRFSGRQFSNSRSEMNVSTLELGDSALYLCASSLSGNSEAFFGQGTRLTVV.

The V and J genes are TRBV13 and TRBJ1-1; weak D call: TRBD1 (6 bases). There are 17 residues in the CDR3. Germline V gene data show CDR1 as PRHDT and CDR2 as FYEKMQ (reference sequence). V was cut by 2 bases and J by 4 bases, with 20 bases left in between. CDR3 DNA: TGTGCCAGCAGCTTAAACGGGGGGCGATTGATCGGCACTGAAGCTTTCTTT. Translating it yields CASSLNGGRLIGTEAFF.

The chain recombines TRBV6-6 with TRBJ2-5, with D perhaps matching TRBD1 (6 bases). The CDR3 extends over 15 amino acids. Germline CDR1 reads MNHNY; CDR2 reads SVGAGI (reference sequence). V lost 3 bases and J 2 bases, leaving 13 bases between the germline ends. CDR3: CASSYRDTPQETQYF. CDR3 DNA sequence: TGTGCCAGCAGTTATAGGGACACACCTCAAGAGACCCAGTACTTC.

This chain links TRBV14 with TRBJ2-1; TRBD2 matches 12 bases. Trimming removed 3 bases from V and 8 bases from J; junction bases left unmatched: 8. Germline lookup yields CDR1 SGHDN and CDR2 FVKESK. The CDR3 sequence is 16 residues long. The CDR3 is CASSQTSGGLLDEQFF. The CDR3 DNA reads as TGTGCCAGCAGCCAGACTAGCGGGGGATTGTTGGATGAGCAGTTCTTC. Combining the CDR3 with reference TRBV14 and TRBJ2-1 gives the whole variable domain EAGVTQFPSHSVIEKGQTVTLRCDPISGHDNLYWYRRVMGKEIKFLLHFVKESKQDESGMPNNRFLAERTGGTYSTLKVQPAELEDSGVYFCASSQTSGGLLDEQFFGPGTRLTVL.

CDR3 amino acids: CASSLTGGTEAFF. DNA for the CDR3: TGTGCCAGCAGTTTAACAGGGGGCACTGAAGCTTTCTTT. V gene TRBV5-8 combines with J gene TRBJ1-1, with 8 bases matching TRBD1. The CDR3 is made up of 13 amino acids. V shed 5 bases, J shed 4 bases, and the junction held 4 bases outside the gene matches. CDR1 SGHTS and CDR2 YDEGEE come from the germline V gene.

The J gene is TRBJ2-2, the V gene TRBV25-1; 7 positions agree with TRBD1. Germline values: CDR1 MGHDK, CDR2 SYGVNS. With 4 bases clipped from V and 6 bases from J, the junction kept 2 bases outside the gene matches. This CDR3 has 13 residues. CDR3 amino acids: CASSVRGPGELFF. The DNA for the CDR3 is TGTGCCAGCAGTGTAAGGGGGCCCGGGGAGCTGTTTTTT. The complete variable domain, with remaining parts taken from reference TRBV25-1 and TRBJ2-2, reads EADIYQTPRYLVIGTGKKITLECSQTMGHDKMYWYQQDPGMELHLIHYSYGVNSTEKGDLSSESTVSRIRTEHFPLTLESARPSHTSQYLCASSVRGPGELFFGEGSRLTVL.

This chain joins TRBV7-9 and TRBJ1-5; 9 bases are a match to TRBD1. V gave up 4 bases and J gave up 5 bases; unmatched junction bases: 6. This CDR3 is 15 amino acids long. Germline V gene sequence: CDR1 SEHNR, CDR2 FQNEAQ (reference sequence). CDR3 loop: CASSSTGGYDQPQHF. For the CDR3, the DNA is TGTGCCAGCAGCTCAACAGGGGGCTACGATCAGCCCCAGCATTTT.

This clone showed up just a few times. V usage is TRBV19 and J usage is TRBJ2-5; the match to TRBD2 covers 8 bases. CDR1 and CDR2 from the germline V gene are LNHDA and SQIVND (reference sequence). The length of the CDR3 is 15 residues. Unmatched junction bases numbered 11, after V lost 6 bases and J lost 5 bases. The CDR3 DNA follows: TGTGCCAGTAGCGGGACGGGAGGGGTCGTTGAGACCCAGTACTTC. This sequence encodes CASSGTGGVVETQYF.

The rearrangement joins TRBV29-1 to TRBJ2-7; 8 nucleotides agree with TRBD2. CDR3 length: 13 amino acids. Looked up from germline, CDR1 is SQVTM and CDR2 is ANQGSEA. V gave up 7 bases and J gave up 2 bases; unmatched junction bases: 7. The CDR3 loop reads CSAKREYTYEQYF. The CDR3 DNA is TGCAGCGCCAAGCGGGAGTATACCTACGAGCAGTACTTC.

The chain links TRBV19 to TRBJ2-1, with a possible D match to TRBD1 (6 bases). Germline lookup yields CDR1 LNHDA and CDR2 SQIVND (reference sequence). The CDR3 is made up of 15 amino acids. Trimming took 7 bases from V and 0 from J, leaving 13 bases between them. The CDR3: CASTEDRSSYNEQFF. In DNA, the CDR3 is TGTGCCAGTACTGAAGACAGGAGCTCCTACAATGAGCAGTTCTTC.

This clone has a handful of counts. The chain couples TRBV7-2 to TRBJ1-2; the match to TRBD1 covers 7 bases. V trimming: 5 bases; J trimming: 2 bases; junction bases outside the gene matches: 5. The CDR3 runs 14 residues. Germline V gives CDR1 SGHTA, CDR2 FQGNSA. The CDR3 sequence is CASSPQGQNYGYTF. The CDR3 DNA reads as TGTGCCAGCAGCCCTCAGGGACAGAACTATGGCTACACCTTC. The full variable domain, with the rest looked up from reference TRBV7-2 and TRBJ1-2, is GAGVSQSPSNKVTEKGKDVELRCDPISGHTALYWYRQSLGQGLEFLIYFQGNSAPDKSGLPSDRFSAERTGGSVSTLTIQRTQQEDSAVYLCASSPQGQNYGYTFGSGTRLTVV.

Here the CDR3 reads CASSWTTGGVGNTIYF. The CDR3 nucleotides are TGTGCCAGCAGCTGGACAACAGGGGGGGTAGGAAACACCATATATTTT. The genes are TRBV7-2 and TRBJ1-3, with TRBD1 matching over 8 bases. The CDR3 spans 16 residues. CDR1 is SGHTA and CDR2 is FQGNSA in the germline V gene. The J segment lost 4 bases and the V segment lost 4 bases, leaving 9 bases of the junction unmatched.

This clone was seen once. This sequence joins TRBV7-9 and TRBJ1-6; D possibly corresponds to TRBD1 (5 bases). Germline lookup yields CDR1 SEHNR and CDR2 FQNEAQ (reference sequence). The CDR3 sequence is 16 residues long. With 1 base removed from V and 9 bases from J, the gap between germline ends came to 16 bases. The CDR3 sequence: CASSLVGGTSGSPLHF. The CDR3 DNA follows: TGTGCCAGCAGCTTAGTGGGGGGGACGTCAGGTTCACCCCTCCACTTT. The whole variable domain, remainder taken from reference TRBV7-9 and TRBJ1-6, is DTGVSQNPRHKITKRGQNVTFRCDPISEHNRLYWYRQTLGQGPEFLTYFQNEAQLEKSRLLSDRFSAERPKGSFSTLEIQRTEQGDSAMYLCASSLVGGTSGSPLHFGNGTRLTVT.

The sample holds a few counts of this clone. V and J are TRBV10-2 and TRBJ2-3; 8 bases align to TRBD1. Trimming cost V 8 bases and J 6 bases; bases outside gene matches: 4. The CDR3 spans 12 residues. Germline-derived CDR1 and CDR2 are WSHSY and SAAADI. CDR3 in amino acids: CASWTGSDTQYF. The CDR3 nucleotides are TGCGCCAGCTGGACAGGGTCGGATACGCAGTATTTT.

V and J are TRBV5-4 and TRBJ2-7; TRBD1 might be the D (8 bases). The CDR3 is made up of 14 amino acids. Germline CDR1 is SGHNT and CDR2 is YYREEE (reference sequence). V was trimmed by 0 bases and J by 3 bases, leaving 10 bases between them. This chain's CDR3 is CASSLDRGGYEQYF. Here the CDR3 DNA reads TGTGCCAGCAGCTTGGACAGGGGGGGCTACGAGCAGTACTTC.

The chain uses TRBV7-9 and TRBJ1-3; 9 bases line up with TRBD1. The CDR3 extends over 16 amino acids. With V trimmed by 4 bases and J by 0 bases, 4 bases remained unmatched. The germline V gene encodes CDR1 SEHNR and CDR2 FQNEAQ (reference sequence). The CDR3 coding sequence is TGTGCCAGCAGCTGGGACAGGGCGAGCTCTGGAAACACCATATATTTT. It encodes CASSWDRASSGNTIYF.

The chain couples TRBV6-1 to TRBJ1-1; D remains unclear. Germline V gene sequence: CDR1 MNHNS, CDR2 SASEGT. This CDR3 is 14 amino acids long. V shed 3 bases and J shed 5 bases, with 13 bases lying between them. The CDR3 DNA reads TGTGCCAGCAGTGACCGACTCCGAGGGACTGAAGCTTTCTTT. Its translation: CASSDRLRGTEAFF.

V gene TRBV6-1 combines with J gene TRBJ2-5; D not resolved. This CDR3 has 15 residues. The V and J ends lost 1 base and 4 bases respectively, with 13 bases between them. Per germline, CDR1 MNHNS and CDR2 SASEGT. Here the CDR3 DNA reads TGTGCCAGCAGTGAAGGTACGGGTAATAGAGAGACCCAGTACTTC. It specifies CASSEGTGNRETQYF.

V usage is TRBV5-1 and J usage is TRBJ2-1; 9 bases fit TRBD2. CDR1 is SGHRS, CDR2 YFSETQ, per germline. The V segment lost 5 bases and the J segment 9 bases; nucleotides outside the gene matches: 12. The CDR3 consists of 15 residues. The CDR3 here is CASSPELAGKIEQFF. The CDR3 DNA reads as TGCGCCAGCAGTCCGGAGCTAGCGGGAAAGATTGAGCAGTTCTTC.

This clone was recorded only once. This sequence joins TRBV5-1 and TRBJ1-6; TRBD1 matches at 8 bases. The germline gives CDR1 SGHRS, CDR2 YFSETQ. J lost 7 bases, V lost 0 bases, and 0 bases had no gene match. This CDR3 is built from 14 residues. The CDR3 nucleotides are TGCGCCAGCAGCTTGGGACAGGGGAATTCACCCCTCCACTTT. Amino acid sequence: CASSLGQGNSPLHF.

This clone was seen just once. For the CDR3, the DNA is TGTGCCAGCAGTTTATCTCAGGGTAGTAGGTTTGAAGCTTTCTTT. This codes for CASSLSQGSRFEAFF. The genes are TRBV27 and TRBJ1-1; D perhaps matches TRBD1 (5 bases). The CDR3 spans 15 residues. Germline CDR1 MNHEY, CDR2 SMNVEV (reference sequence). Trimming took 0 bases from V and 7 from J, leaving 15 bases between them.

The gene calls are TRBV6-1 and TRBJ1-1; D is unresolved. Looked up from germline, CDR1 is MNHNS and CDR2 is SASEGT. Trimming removed 2 bases at V and 7 bases at J, with 11 bases between. This CDR3 is built from 13 residues. DNA of the CDR3: TGTGCCAGCAGTGAAAACGTAGTGAGTGAAGCTTTCTTT. Residues: CASSENVVSEAFF.

The chain uses TRBV7-8 and TRBJ2-5, with TRBD1 identical over 8 bases. This CDR3 has 14 amino acids. The V gene's germline CDR1 is SGHVS and CDR2 FQNEAQ. Germline trimming cut 4 bases from V and 3 bases from J; bases unmatched to any gene: 4. This chain's CDR3 is CASSSGQVKETQYF. The CDR3 DNA is TGTGCCAGCAGCTCGGGACAGGTGAAAGAGACCCAGTACTTC.